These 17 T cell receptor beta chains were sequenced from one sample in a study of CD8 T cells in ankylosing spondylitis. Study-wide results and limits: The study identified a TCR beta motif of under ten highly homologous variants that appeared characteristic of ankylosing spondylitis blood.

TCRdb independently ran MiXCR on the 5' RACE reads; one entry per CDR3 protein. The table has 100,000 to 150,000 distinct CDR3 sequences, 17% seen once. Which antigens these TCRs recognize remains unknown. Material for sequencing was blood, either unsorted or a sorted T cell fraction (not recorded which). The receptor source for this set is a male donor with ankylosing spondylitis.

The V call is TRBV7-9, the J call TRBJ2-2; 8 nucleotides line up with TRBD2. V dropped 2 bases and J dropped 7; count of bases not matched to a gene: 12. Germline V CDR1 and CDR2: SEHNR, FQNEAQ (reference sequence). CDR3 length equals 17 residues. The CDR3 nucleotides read TGTGCCAGCAGCTTACTCGACACAGCGGGAGTGGACGGGGAGCTGTTTTTT. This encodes CASSLLDTAGVDGELFF.

This CDR3 reads CASSRHASVQETQYF. CDR3 bases: TGTGCCAGCAGCCGCCACGCTAGCGTGCAAGAGACCCAGTACTTC. V is TRBV5-5 and J is TRBJ2-5; D might be TRBD2 (6 bases). Germline CDR1 reads SGHKS; CDR2 reads YYEKEE (reference sequence). Trimming removed 4 bases from V and 2 bases from J, with 15 bases in between. The CDR3 consists of 15 residues.

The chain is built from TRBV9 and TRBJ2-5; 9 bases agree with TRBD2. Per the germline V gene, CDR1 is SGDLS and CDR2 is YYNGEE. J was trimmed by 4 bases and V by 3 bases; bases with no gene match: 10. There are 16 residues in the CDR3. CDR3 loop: CASSGTPGLAPETQYF. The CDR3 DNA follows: TGTGCCAGCAGCGGAACCCCGGGACTAGCCCCAGAGACCCAGTACTTC.

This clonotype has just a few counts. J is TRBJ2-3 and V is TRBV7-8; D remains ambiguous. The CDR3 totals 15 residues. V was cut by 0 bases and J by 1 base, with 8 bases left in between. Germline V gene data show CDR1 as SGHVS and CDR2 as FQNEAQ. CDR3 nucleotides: TGTGCCAGCAGCTTAGCGCTAACTCGCACAGATACGCAGTATTTT. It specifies CASSLALTRTDTQYF.

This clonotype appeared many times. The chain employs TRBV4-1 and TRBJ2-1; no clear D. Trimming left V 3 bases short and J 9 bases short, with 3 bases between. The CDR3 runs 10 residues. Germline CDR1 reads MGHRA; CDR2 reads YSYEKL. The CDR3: CASSHGEQFF. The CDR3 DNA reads TGCGCCAGCAGCCATGGTGAGCAGTTCTTC.

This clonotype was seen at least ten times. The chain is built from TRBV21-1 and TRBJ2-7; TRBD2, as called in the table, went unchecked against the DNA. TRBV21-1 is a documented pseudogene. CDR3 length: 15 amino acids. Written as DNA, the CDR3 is TGTGCCACCTTCCAAGACTATTCCATCTCCTACGAGCAGTACTTC. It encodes CATFQDYSISYEQYF.

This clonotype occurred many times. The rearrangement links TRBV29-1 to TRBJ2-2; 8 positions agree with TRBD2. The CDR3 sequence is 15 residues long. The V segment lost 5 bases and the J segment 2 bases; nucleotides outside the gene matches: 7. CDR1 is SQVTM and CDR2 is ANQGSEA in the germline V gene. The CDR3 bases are TGCAGCGTTTCGGCGGGAGGACGCAACACCGGGGAGCTGTTTTTT. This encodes CSVSAGGRNTGELFF.

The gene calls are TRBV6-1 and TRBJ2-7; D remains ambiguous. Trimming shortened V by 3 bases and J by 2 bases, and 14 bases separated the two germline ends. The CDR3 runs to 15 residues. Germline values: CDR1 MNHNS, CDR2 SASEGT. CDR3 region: CASSESRATPYEQYF. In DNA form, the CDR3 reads TGTGCCAGCAGTGAGTCCCGGGCCACCCCCTACGAGCAGTACTTC.

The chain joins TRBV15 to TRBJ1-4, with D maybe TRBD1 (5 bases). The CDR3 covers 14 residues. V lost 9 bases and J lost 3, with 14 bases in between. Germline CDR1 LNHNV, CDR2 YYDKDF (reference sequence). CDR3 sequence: CATGRRRANEKLFF. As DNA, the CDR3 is TGTGCCACGGGGCGGAGGAGGGCTAATGAAAAACTGTTTTTT.

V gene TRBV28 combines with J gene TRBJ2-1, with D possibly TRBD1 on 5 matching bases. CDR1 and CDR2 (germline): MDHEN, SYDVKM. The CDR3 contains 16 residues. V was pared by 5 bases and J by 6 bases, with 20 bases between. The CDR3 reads CASSDQGRRLGNEQFF. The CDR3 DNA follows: TGTGCCAGCAGTGACCAGGGTCGGCGGTTGGGCAATGAGCAGTTCTTC.

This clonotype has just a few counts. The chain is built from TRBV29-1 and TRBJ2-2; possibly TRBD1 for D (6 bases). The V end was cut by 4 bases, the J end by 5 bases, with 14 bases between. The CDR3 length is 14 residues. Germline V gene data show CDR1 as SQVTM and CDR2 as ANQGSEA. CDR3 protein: CSVVQQGITGELFF. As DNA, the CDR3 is TGCAGCGTTGTTCAGCAGGGGATTACCGGGGAGCTGTTTTTT.

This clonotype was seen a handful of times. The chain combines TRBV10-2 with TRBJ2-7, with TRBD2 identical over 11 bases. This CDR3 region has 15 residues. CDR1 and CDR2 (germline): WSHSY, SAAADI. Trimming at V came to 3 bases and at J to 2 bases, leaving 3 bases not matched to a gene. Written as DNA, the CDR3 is TGCGCCAGCAGTGAACATAGCGGGAGGGCCTACGAGCAGTACTTC. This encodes CASSEHSGRAYEQYF.

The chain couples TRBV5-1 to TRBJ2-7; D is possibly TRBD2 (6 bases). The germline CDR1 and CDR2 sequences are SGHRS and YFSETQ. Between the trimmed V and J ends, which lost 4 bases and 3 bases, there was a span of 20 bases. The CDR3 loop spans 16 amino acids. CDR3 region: CASSPLAGTHNYEQYF. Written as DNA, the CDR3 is TGCGCCAGCAGCCCATTAGCCGGGACTCACAACTACGAGCAGTACTTC.

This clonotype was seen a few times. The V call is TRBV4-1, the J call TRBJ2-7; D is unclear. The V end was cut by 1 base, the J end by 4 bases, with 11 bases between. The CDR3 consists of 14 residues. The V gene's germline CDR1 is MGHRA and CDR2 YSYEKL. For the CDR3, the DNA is TGCGCCAGCAGCCAAGGGATCGGACCGTACGAGCAGTACTTC. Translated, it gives CASSQGIGPYEQYF.

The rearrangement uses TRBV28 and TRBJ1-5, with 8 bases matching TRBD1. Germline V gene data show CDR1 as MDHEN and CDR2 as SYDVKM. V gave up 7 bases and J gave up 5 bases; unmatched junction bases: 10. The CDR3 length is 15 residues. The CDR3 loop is CASTFGTGRHQPQHF. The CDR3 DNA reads TGTGCCAGCACCTTCGGGACAGGAAGACATCAGCCCCAGCATTTT.

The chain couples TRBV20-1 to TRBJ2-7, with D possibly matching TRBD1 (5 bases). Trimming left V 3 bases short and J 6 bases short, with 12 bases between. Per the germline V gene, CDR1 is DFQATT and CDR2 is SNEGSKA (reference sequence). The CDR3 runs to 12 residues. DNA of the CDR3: TGCAGTGCTAGGGACGTGGGGCTCGAGCAGTACTTC. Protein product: CSARDVGLEQYF.

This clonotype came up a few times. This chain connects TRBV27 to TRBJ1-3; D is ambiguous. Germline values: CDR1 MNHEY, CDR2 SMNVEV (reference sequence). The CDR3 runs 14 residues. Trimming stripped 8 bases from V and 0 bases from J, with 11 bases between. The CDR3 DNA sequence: TGTGCCAGCTCTGGGGATCTCTCTGGAAACACCATATATTTT. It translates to CASSGDLSGNTIYF.